The entry below gives a single T cell receptor (beta chain) sequence along with its context. In the source study's methods: Nucleated cell number was recorded as an estimate derived from reference gene primer amplification. Data came from immunoSEQ multiplex PCR; TCRdb stores just in-frame clones and leaves some out. For V, J and clone size, that table is used; D and trimming come from the DNA. This sample carries about 120,000 clones, approximately 87% of them seen once, and the ten largest clones take under 2.5%. This record belongs to a study of blood T cell repertoires in COVID-19. Overall study: COVID-19 samples, acute and convalescent, were from the United States, Italy and Spain. T cells, B-cell-depleted T cells, or PBMCs supplied cDNA or gDNA.

The CDR3 consists of 14 residues. The V and J ends lost 4 bases and 6 bases, in that order; junction bases with no gene match: 1. The V gene's germline CDR1 is MNHEY and CDR2 SVGAGI. The V gene is TRBV6-5, the J gene TRBJ2-3; 13 positions match TRBD2. This TCR was recovered from a man aged 25-40 years with acute or convalescent COVID-19. Sequenced material: peripheral blood. The CDR3 loop reads CASSSGLAGDTQYF. DNA for the CDR3: TGTGCCAGCAGTTCGGGACTAGCGGGGGATACGCAGTATTTT.